This passage covers 3 T cell receptor beta chains from one sample sequenced in a study of cytotoxic CD8 clonotypes in ibrutinib-treated CLL. Only in-frame clones appear in the TCRdb table, and some are missing; sequencing was by immunoSEQ multiplex PCR. Among approximately 320,000 clones listed, approximately 67% were seen once. This specimen consisted of PBMCs, obtained after 36 months of ibrutinib treatment. All receptors come from a human donor with chronic lymphocytic leukemia.

In its sample, this clone was seen a few times. V and J are TRBV9 and TRBJ2-3; 8 bases agree with TRBD1. The CDR3 loop spans 14 amino acids. The ends lost 2 bases at V and 4 bases at J; junction bases unmatched: 3. Germline assignment: CDR1 SGDLS and CDR2 YYNGEE. CDR3 coding DNA: TGTGCCAGCAGCGTTAGACAGGGGTCAGATACGCAGTATTTT. Protein sequence: CASSVRQGSDTQYF.

This sequence joins TRBV18 and TRBJ2-2, with 9 bases lining up with TRBD2. J lost 4 bases, V lost 4 bases, and 7 bases had no gene match. In germline, CDR1 is KGHSH, CDR2 LQKENI. This CDR3 spans 16 amino acids. Here the CDR3 DNA reads TGTGCCAGCTCACTACGTGAGACTAGCGGCACCGGGGAGCTGTTTTTT. Residues: CASSLRETSGTGELFF.

The chain employs TRBV7-6 and TRBJ2-7; no reliable D call. Trimming removed 5 bases from V and 3 bases from J, with 8 bases in between. Germline CDR1 is SGHVS and CDR2 is FNYEAQ. The CDR3 is 12 residues long. DNA for the CDR3: TGTGCCAGCAGCGCCCCGGGCTACGAGCAGTACTTC. Amino acid sequence: CASSAPGYEQYF.